This T cell receptor (beta chain) comes out of a study of vaccination effects on CD4 cells after COVID-19. This clone has a handful of counts. Antigen: not known. The V gene's germline CDR1 is SNHLY and CDR2 FYNNEI. The V gene lost 0 bases and the J gene lost 10 bases, with 15 bases spanning the gap. CDR3 length: 14 residues. TCRdb's copy holds only in-frame clones and misses some; the assay was immunoSEQ multiplex PCR. The sample lists approximately 29,000 clones, over 70% occurring once. The ViraFEST assay expanded antigen-specific CD4+ T cells with viral peptide pools before sequencing. Cells that had been cultured for roughly eleven days were the source of isolated CD4+ T cells. The cohort was immunized with two doses of either the BNT162b2 or mRNA-1273 vaccine. Vaccinees lacked prior SARS-CoV-2 infection and tested negative for nucleocapsid antibodies. Cultures received IL-2 medium that replaced half the medium on days 3 and 7.

The origin of this receptor is a human donor who received a COVID-19 vaccine. The genes are TRBV2 and TRBJ1-1; D is possibly TRBD1 (5 bases). The sample consisted of CD4+ T cells from PBMCs cultured with HCoV-NL63 spike peptides, taken after COVID-19 vaccination. The CDR3 protein is CASSEALWGSGAFF. DNA for the CDR3: TGTGCCAGCAGTGAAGCGCTCTGGGGCTCGGGAGCTTTCTTT.